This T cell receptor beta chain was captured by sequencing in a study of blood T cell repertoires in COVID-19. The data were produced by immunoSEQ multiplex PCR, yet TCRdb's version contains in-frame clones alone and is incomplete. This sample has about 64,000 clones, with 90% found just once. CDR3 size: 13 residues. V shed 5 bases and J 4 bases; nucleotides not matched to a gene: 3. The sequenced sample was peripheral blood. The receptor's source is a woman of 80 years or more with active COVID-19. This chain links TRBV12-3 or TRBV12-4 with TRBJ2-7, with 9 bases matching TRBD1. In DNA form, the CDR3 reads TGTGCCAGCAGTATTGGACAGGGGTACGAGCAGTACTTC. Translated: CASSIGQGYEQYF.